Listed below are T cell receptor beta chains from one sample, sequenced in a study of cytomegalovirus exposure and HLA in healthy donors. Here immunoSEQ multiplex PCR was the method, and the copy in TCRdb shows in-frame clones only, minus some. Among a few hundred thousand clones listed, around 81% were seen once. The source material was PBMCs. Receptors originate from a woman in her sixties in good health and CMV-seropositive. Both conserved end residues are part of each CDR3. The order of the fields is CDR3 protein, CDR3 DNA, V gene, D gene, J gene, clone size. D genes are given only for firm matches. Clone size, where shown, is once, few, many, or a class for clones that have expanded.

CDR3aa: CASSPQGGLGAETQYF; CDR3nt: TGTGCCAGTAGTCCCCAGGGGGGACTAGGAGCAGAGACCCAGTACTTC; v_gene: TRBV19; d_gene: -; j_gene: TRBJ2-5; abundance: -
CDR3aa: CASSLDGGKTEAFF; CDR3nt: TGTGCCAGCAGCTTAGACGGGGGGAAAACTGAAGCTTTCTTT; v_gene: TRBV11-3; d_gene: -; j_gene: TRBJ1-1; abundance: -
CDR3aa: CASRRTGGVVHEQYF; CDR3nt: TGTGCCAGCAGGCGTACAGGGGGCGTCGTCCACGAGCAGTACTTC; v_gene: TRBV5-4; d_gene: TRBD1; j_gene: TRBJ2-7; abundance: -
CDR3aa: CASSLPGQGGYGYTF; CDR3nt: TGCGCCAGCAGCTTACCGGGACAGGGGGGCTATGGCTACACCTTC; v_gene: TRBV5-1; d_gene: TRBD1; j_gene: TRBJ1-2; abundance: -
CDR3aa: CATREGGKEKLFF; CDR3nt: TGTGCCACCCGAGAAGGGGGAAAGGAAAAACTGTTTTTT; v_gene: TRBV15; d_gene: -; j_gene: TRBJ1-4; abundance: -
CDR3aa: CAWSLDRGPRRGTEAFF; CDR3nt: TGTGCCTGGAGTTTAGACAGGGGCCCCAGGAGGGGCACTGAAGCTTTCTTT; v_gene: TRBV30; d_gene: TRBD1; j_gene: TRBJ1-1; abundance: -
CDR3aa: CASSLNRDTEAFF; CDR3nt: TGTGCCAGCAGCTTAAACAGGGACACTGAAGCTTTCTTT; v_gene: TRBV11-3; d_gene: -; j_gene: TRBJ1-1; abundance: -
CDR3aa: CASRTGGGYGYTF; CDR3nt: TGTGCCAGCAGGACAGGGGGAGGCTATGGCTACACCTTC; v_gene: TRBV27; d_gene: TRBD1; j_gene: TRBJ1-2; abundance: -
CDR3aa: CASSLPQGNYGYTF; CDR3nt: TGTGCCAGCAGTTTACCACAGGGGAACTATGGCTACACCTTC; v_gene: TRBV28; d_gene: TRBD1; j_gene: TRBJ1-2; abundance: many
CDR3aa: CASSWGDRVPNTEAFF; CDR3nt: TGCGCCAGCAGCTGGGGGGACAGGGTGCCGAACACTGAAGCTTTCTTT; v_gene: TRBV5-1; d_gene: TRBD1; j_gene: TRBJ1-1; abundance: few
CDR3aa: CASSLSQPQHF; CDR3nt: TGTGCCAGCAGTCTGTCCCAGCCCCAGCATTTT; v_gene: TRBV2; d_gene: -; j_gene: TRBJ1-5; abundance: -
CDR3aa: CASSRIRGGNNQPQHF; CDR3nt: TGTGCCAGCAGCCGGATCAGGGGAGGGAACAATCAGCCCCAGCATTTT; v_gene: TRBV28; d_gene: -; j_gene: TRBJ1-5; abundance: -
CDR3aa: CASSSREGSTGTHYEQYF; CDR3nt: TGCGCCAGCAGCTCCCGAGAGGGCTCTACCGGGACTCACTACGAGCAGTACTTC; v_gene: TRBV4-1; d_gene: -; j_gene: TRBJ2-7; abundance: -
CDR3aa: CASSVLGSGPTDTQYF; CDR3nt: TGTGCCAGCAGCGTTCTCGGTAGCGGACCCACAGATACGCAGTATTTT; v_gene: TRBV9; d_gene: -; j_gene: TRBJ2-3; abundance: -
CDR3aa: CASSSGIRAFF; CDR3nt: TGTGCCAGCAGCTCAGGGATTCGGGCTTTCTTT; v_gene: TRBV27; d_gene: -; j_gene: TRBJ1-1; abundance: few
CDR3aa: CASSYIGTGSNEKLFF; CDR3nt: TGTGCCAGCAGTTACATCGGGACAGGGTCTAATGAAAAACTGTTTTTT; v_gene: TRBV6-5; d_gene: TRBD1; j_gene: TRBJ1-4; abundance: -
CDR3aa: CASSRDRDTGELFF; CDR3nt: TGTGCCAGCAGTCGGGACAGGGACACCGGGGAGCTGTTTTTT; v_gene: TRBV7-9; d_gene: TRBD1; j_gene: TRBJ2-2; abundance: few
CDR3aa: CASSYQGGSTEAFF; CDR3nt: TGTGCCAGCAGTTACCAGGGCGGGAGCACTGAAGCTTTCTTT; v_gene: TRBV6-5; d_gene: -; j_gene: TRBJ1-1; abundance: -
CDR3aa: CASRSNDRQPQHF; CDR3nt: TGTGCCAGCAGATCCAATGACAGGCAGCCCCAGCATTTT; v_gene: TRBV6-6; d_gene: -; j_gene: TRBJ1-5; abundance: -
CDR3aa: CASSSYGTGEFSEAFF; CDR3nt: TGTGCCAGCAGTTCTTACGGGACAGGGGAGTTTTCTGAAGCTTTCTTT; v_gene: TRBV27; d_gene: TRBD1; j_gene: TRBJ1-1; abundance: -
CDR3aa: CASSSTGGLEAFF; CDR3nt: TGTGCCAGCAGCTCCACAGGGGGCCTAGAGGCTTTCTTT; v_gene: TRBV13; d_gene: TRBD1; j_gene: TRBJ1-1; abundance: few
CDR3aa: CASSSGTSGGRDNEQFF; CDR3nt: TGTGCCAGCAGCTCTGGGACTAGCGGGGGCCGGGACAATGAGCAGTTCTTC; v_gene: TRBV11-3; d_gene: TRBD2; j_gene: TRBJ2-1; abundance: -
CDR3aa: CASSKRDRVSKNIQYF; CDR3nt: TGTGCCAGCAGCAAAAGGGACAGGGTGTCCAAAAACATTCAGTACTTC; v_gene: TRBV7-9; d_gene: TRBD1; j_gene: TRBJ2-4; abundance: -
CDR3aa: CATRGKGAYEQYF; CDR3nt: TGTGCCACTCGAGGGAAAGGAGCCTACGAGCAGTACTTC; v_gene: TRBV7-9; d_gene: -; j_gene: TRBJ2-7; abundance: -
CDR3aa: CASSRTDYEQYF; CDR3nt: TGTGCCAGCAGCCGGACAGACTACGAGCAGTACTTC; v_gene: TRBV7-9; d_gene: -; j_gene: TRBJ2-7; abundance: -
CDR3aa: CASSDPGQGLYEQYF; CDR3nt: TGTGCCAGCAGCGACCCGGGACAGGGGTTGTACGAGCAGTACTTC; v_gene: TRBV7-3; d_gene: TRBD1; j_gene: TRBJ2-7; abundance: -
CDR3aa: CSSSLATTTSGRTDTQYF; CDR3nt: TGTTCCAGCAGCTTAGCCACTACCACTAGCGGGAGGACAGATACGCAGTATTTT; v_gene: TRBV7-9; d_gene: TRBD2; j_gene: TRBJ2-3; abundance: -
CDR3aa: CASSQPGTRFLEQYF; CDR3nt: TGCGCCAGCAGCCAACCCGGGACTAGATTCCTTGAGCAGTACTTC; v_gene: TRBV4-1; d_gene: TRBD2; j_gene: TRBJ2-7; abundance: once
CDR3aa: CASSIDAGTYTEAFF; CDR3nt: TGTGCCAGTAGTATAGATGCGGGGACTTACACTGAAGCTTTCTTT; v_gene: TRBV19; d_gene: -; j_gene: TRBJ1-1; abundance: -
CDR3aa: CASSQGDRGPYEQYF; CDR3nt: TGCGCCAGCAGCCAAGGGGACAGGGGCCCCTACGAGCAGTACTTC; v_gene: TRBV4-1; d_gene: TRBD1; j_gene: TRBJ2-7; abundance: -
CDR3aa: CASSGAGGYEQYF; CDR3nt: TGTGCCAGCAGTGGTGCGGGGGGGTACGAGCAGTACTTC; v_gene: TRBV6-1; d_gene: TRBD2; j_gene: TRBJ2-7; abundance: -